A selection of T cell receptor beta chains follows, all from one sample in a study of T cell repertoires in cytomegalovirus infection. TCRdb processed the reads anew with MiXCR; each CDR3 protein has one entry. The sample carries 650,000 to 900,000 distinct CDR3 sequences, about 30% recorded once. The antigens these receptors bind are not known. The sequencing here drew on cultured CD8+ T cells from PBMCs, taken from culture after CMV antigen stimulation. These TCRs come from a human donor in good health (CMV status not recorded). Some clones in this sample may be carry-over from other donors' samples. The CDR3 runs from the conserved cysteine through the conserved F or W. Fields, in order: clone size, V gene, D gene, J gene, CDR3 protein, CDR3 DNA. D genes are given only for firm matches. Only part of the rows carry a size: once, few, many, or a class if the clone is expanded.

many,TRBV6-1,-,TRBJ1-5,CASKDQNVNNQPQHF,TGTGCCAGTAAGGATCAGAACGTTAACAATCAGCCCCAGCATTTT
-,TRBV10-2,TRBD2,TRBJ2-3,CASSAKRGGRDTQYF,TGCGCCAGCAGTGCAAAGCGGGGGGGCAGGGATACGCAGTATTTT
-,TRBV29-1,TRBD1,TRBJ2-2,CSVEGQGAFTGELFF,TGCAGCGTTGAAGGACAGGGGGCGTTCACCGGGGAGCTGTTTTTT
few,TRBV5-4,-,TRBJ2-3,CASSTDRAFTDTQYF,TGTGCCAGCAGCACCGACAGAGCTTTCACAGATACGCAGTATTTT
-,TRBV7-8,-,TRBJ1-1,CASSLADLRDNTKAFF,TGTGCCAGCAGCTTAGCGGATTTAAGGGATAACACTAAAGCTTTCTTT
-,TRBV7-6,-,TRBJ1-1,CASRIGGISEAFF,TGTGCCAGCAGGATAGGAGGGATATCTGAAGCTTTCTTT
few,TRBV27,TRBD2,TRBJ2-3,CASSWGGGVDTQYF,TGTGCCAGCAGTTGGGGCGGGGGAGTGGATACGCAGTATTTT
-,TRBV6-1,-,TRBJ2-1,CASPAGGEYNEQFF,TGTGCCAGCCCAGCGGGCGGGGAGTACAATGAGCAGTTCTTC
few,TRBV7-9,-,TRBJ1-4,CASSLGPSSGGNEKLFF,TGTGCCAGCAGCTTAGGACCCTCCTCTGGGGGAAATGAAAAACTGTTTTTT
many,TRBV7-2,-,TRBJ1-2,CASTQSASYPQAVYGYTF,TGTGCCAGCACGCAGTCGGCCAGCTACCCCCAAGCGGTCTATGGCTACACCTTC
few,TRBV7-9,TRBD1,TRBJ2-1,CASSRTGGDYNEQFF,TGTGCCAGCAGCCGGACAGGGGGCGATTACAATGAGCAGTTCTTC
-,TRBV2,-,TRBJ1-5,CASSEDGETGQPQHF,TGTGCCAGCAGTGAAGACGGCGAGACCGGACAGCCCCAGCATTTT
few,TRBV6-5,TRBD1,TRBJ1-1,CASSTGEWVNTEAFF,TGTGCCAGCAGTACAGGGGAGTGGGTGAACACTGAAGCTTTCTTT
many,TRBV28,-,TRBJ1-2,CASSPGAVGYTF,TGTGCCAGCAGTCCCGGGGCCGTTGGCTACACCTTC
many,TRBV7-6,-,TRBJ2-1,CASSSRYNEQFF,TGTGCCAGCAGCTCCAGGTACAATGAGCAGTTCTTC
-,TRBV9,-,TRBJ1-4,CASSVGTGGKLFF,TGTGCCAGCAGCGTCGGCACTGGAGGGAAACTGTTTTTT